This TCR beta chain was observed in a study of OX40 agonist ivuxolimab in advanced cancers. Whole-study context: Treatment of patients was with ivuxolimab, an agonistic anti-OX40 (CD134) antibody. Notes on the study in general: Dosing at 0.1 to 3.0 mg/kg was accompanied by clonal expansion of CD4+ and CD8+ blood T cells by week 6.

Autoimmune disease history or systemic immunosuppression meant exclusion. Repertoires were generated with immunoSEQ multiplex PCR, while TCRdb's copy carries only in-frame clones and drops some. The table records 50,000 or so clones, about 87% of them present only once. To note about this clone: Its antigen is undetermined.

The clonotype originates from an adult with an advanced solid tumor such as melanoma, head and neck, liver or kidney cancer. Material: CD4+ or CD8+ T cells sorted from blood, obtained in a trial of the OX40 agonist ivuxolimab.

Written as DNA, the CDR3 is TGCGCCAGCAGCGCGCGTAGCGGGAGTCTGTACGAGCAGTACTTC. Translating it yields CASSARSGSLYEQYF. This rearrangement joins TRBV5-1 to TRBJ2-7, with 9 nucleotides matching TRBD2. The trim removed 4 bases at V and 4 bases at J, leaving 9 bases unmatched. Looked up from germline, CDR1 is SGHRS and CDR2 is YFSETQ. The CDR3 is made up of 15 amino acids. The whole variable domain, remainder taken from reference TRBV5-1 and TRBJ2-7, is KAGVTQTPRYLIKTRGQQVTLSCSPISGHRSVSWYQQTPGQGLQFLFEYFSETQRNKGNFPGRFSGRQFSNSRSEMNVSTLELGDSALYLCASSARSGSLYEQYFGPGTRLTVT.